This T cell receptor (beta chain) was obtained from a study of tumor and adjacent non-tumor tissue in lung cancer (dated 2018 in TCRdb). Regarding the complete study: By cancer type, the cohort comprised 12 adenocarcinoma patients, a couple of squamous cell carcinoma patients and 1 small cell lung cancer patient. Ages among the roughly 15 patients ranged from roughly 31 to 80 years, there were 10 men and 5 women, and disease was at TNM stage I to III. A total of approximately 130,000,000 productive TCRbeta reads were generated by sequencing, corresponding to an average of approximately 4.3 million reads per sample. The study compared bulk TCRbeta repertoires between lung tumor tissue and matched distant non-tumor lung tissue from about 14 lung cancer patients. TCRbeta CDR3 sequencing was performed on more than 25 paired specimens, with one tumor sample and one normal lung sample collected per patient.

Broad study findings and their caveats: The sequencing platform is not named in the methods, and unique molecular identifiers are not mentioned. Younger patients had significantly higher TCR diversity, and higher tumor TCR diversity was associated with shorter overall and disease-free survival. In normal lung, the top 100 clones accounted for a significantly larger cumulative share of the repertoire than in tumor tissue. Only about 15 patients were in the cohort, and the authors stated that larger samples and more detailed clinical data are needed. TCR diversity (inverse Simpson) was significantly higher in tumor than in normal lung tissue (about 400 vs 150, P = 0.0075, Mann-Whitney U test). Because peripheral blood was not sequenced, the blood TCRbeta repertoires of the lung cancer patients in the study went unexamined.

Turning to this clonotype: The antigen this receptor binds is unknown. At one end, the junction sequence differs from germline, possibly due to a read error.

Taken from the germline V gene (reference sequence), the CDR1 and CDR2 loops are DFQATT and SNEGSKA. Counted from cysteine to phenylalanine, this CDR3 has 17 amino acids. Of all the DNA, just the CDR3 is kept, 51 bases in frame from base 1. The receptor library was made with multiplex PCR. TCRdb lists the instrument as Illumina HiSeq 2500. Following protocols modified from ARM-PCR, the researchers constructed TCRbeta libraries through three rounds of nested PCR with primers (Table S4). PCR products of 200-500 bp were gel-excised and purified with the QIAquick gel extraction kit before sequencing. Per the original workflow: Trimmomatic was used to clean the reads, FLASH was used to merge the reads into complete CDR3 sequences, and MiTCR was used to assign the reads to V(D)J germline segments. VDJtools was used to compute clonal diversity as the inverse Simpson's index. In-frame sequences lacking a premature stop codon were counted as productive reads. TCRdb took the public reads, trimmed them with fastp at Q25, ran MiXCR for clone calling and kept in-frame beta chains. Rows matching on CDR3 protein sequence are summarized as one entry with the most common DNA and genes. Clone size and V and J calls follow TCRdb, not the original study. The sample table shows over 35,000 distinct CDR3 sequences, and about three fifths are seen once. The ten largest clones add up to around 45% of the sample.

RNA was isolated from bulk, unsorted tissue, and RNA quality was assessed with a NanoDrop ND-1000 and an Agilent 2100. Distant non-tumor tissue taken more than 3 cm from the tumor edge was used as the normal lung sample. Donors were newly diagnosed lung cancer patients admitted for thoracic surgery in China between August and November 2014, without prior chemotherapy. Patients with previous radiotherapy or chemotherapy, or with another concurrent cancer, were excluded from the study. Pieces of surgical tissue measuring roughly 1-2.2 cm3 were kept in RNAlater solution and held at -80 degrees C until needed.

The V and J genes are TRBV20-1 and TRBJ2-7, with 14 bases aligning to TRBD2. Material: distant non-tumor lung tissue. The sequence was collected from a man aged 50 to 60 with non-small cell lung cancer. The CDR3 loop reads CSVSGQGTSGSSREQYF. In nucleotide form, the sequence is TGCAGTGTTAGCGGGCAGGGGACTAGCGGGAGTTCGCGGGAGCAATACTTC.